This TCR beta chain was captured by sequencing in a study of blood T cell repertoires in COVID-19. Study at large: Donors in the United States, Italy and Spain gave samples during acute or convalescent COVID-19. PBMCs, B-cell-depleted T cells, or T cells were the source of the cDNA or gDNA that made up the material.

How the authors handled the data: Nucleated cell number was recorded as an estimate derived from reference gene primer amplification. Method: immunoSEQ multiplex PCR; TCRdb's copy keeps in-frame clones and lacks some. The V and J calls and clone size are taken from that table; D and trimming were inferred from the DNA. The profile shows approximately 150,000 clones, around 84% of them singletons. Trimming pared 0 bases from V and 10 bases from J, leaving 21 bases between. Germline CDR1 is LNHNV and CDR2 is YYDKDF (reference sequence). The CDR3 sequence is 16 residues long. The sample consisted of peripheral blood. The source of this sequence is a human donor with acute or convalescent COVID-19. The donor label of this sample is uncertain. The chain combines TRBV15 with TRBJ2-5; a weak D match, TRBD1 (5 bases). The CDR3 sequence: CATSRDRAEGHQDQYF. CDR3 in DNA: TGTGCCACCAGCAGAGATAGGGCGGAAGGACACCAAGACCAGTACTTC.